What follows are 10 T cell receptor beta chains derived from one specimen sequenced in a study of blood T cell repertoires in COVID-19. Libraries were prepared by immunoSEQ multiplex PCR; TCRdb keeps only in-frame clonotypes and omits some of them. The sample has approximately 180,000 clones; roughly 87% are singletons. Sample: PBMCs or T cells enriched from blood (not recorded which). The receptors were sampled from a human donor with acute COVID-19. The donor label of this sample is uncertain.

CDR3 DNA: TGCGCCAGCAGTGCTGACAGTGGTTTCGGGGGCTACACCTTC. This translates into CASSADSGFGGYTF. The rearrangement joins TRBV10-2 to TRBJ1-2; D might be TRBD1 (5 bases). Germline V CDR1 and CDR2: WSHSY, SAAADI. Between the trimmed V and J ends, which lost 4 bases and 8 bases, there was a span of 17 bases. The length of the CDR3 is 14 residues.

The J gene is TRBJ1-2, the V gene TRBV4-3; TRBD1 matches at 9 bases. CDR1 and CDR2 (germline): LGHNA, YSLEER. CDR3 length: 13 amino acids. V shed 1 base and J 8 bases; nucleotides not matched to a gene: 2. This chain's CDR3 is CASSQATGGGYTF. The CDR3 DNA reads TGCGCCAGCAGCCAAGCCACAGGGGGCGGCTACACCTTC.

V gene TRBV7-9 combines with J gene TRBJ1-1; TRBD1 matches 10 bases. Germline-derived CDR1 and CDR2 are SEHNR and FQNEAQ (reference sequence). The CDR3 loop spans 16 amino acids. V gave up 5 bases and J gave up 5 bases; unmatched junction bases: 11. The CDR3 nucleotides are TGTGCCAGCAGCCCAGCCGGGACAGGGGATTGGACTGAAGCTTTCTTT. It specifies CASSPAGTGDWTEAFF.

The chain carries TRBV5-5 and TRBJ1-2, with D hard to call. Germline values: CDR1 SGHKS, CDR2 YYEKEE (reference sequence). With 0 bases removed from V and 0 bases from J, the gap between germline ends came to 12 bases. CDR3 size: 16 residues. CDR3 sequence: CASSLEGGRSNYGYTF. CDR3 DNA: TGTGCCAGCAGCTTGGAAGGAGGGCGTTCTAACTATGGCTACACCTTC.

The chain couples TRBV7-6 to TRBJ2-2; 12 bases are shared with TRBD2. The germline V gene encodes CDR1 SGHVS and CDR2 FNYEAQ. The CDR3 is 20 amino acids. V shed 2 bases, J shed 7 bases, and the junction held 17 bases outside the gene matches. CDR3 residues: CASSLRPLLAGGISGGELFF. CDR3 nucleotide sequence: TGTGCCAGCAGCTTAAGGCCCCTACTAGCGGGGGGTATTTCTGGCGGGGAGCTGTTTTTT.

The V gene is TRBV4-2, the J gene TRBJ2-5; 14 nucleotides match TRBD2. CDR1 and CDR2 from the germline V gene are LGHNA and YNFKEQ. V was pared by 4 bases and J by 5 bases, with 6 bases of the junction left unmatched. There are 16 residues in the CDR3. CDR3 DNA sequence: TGTGCCAGCAGCCTTTCGACTAGCGGGGGGGGCGAGACCCAGTACTTC. Translating gives CASSLSTSGGGETQYF.

The chain recombines TRBV15 with TRBJ2-1, with D perhaps TRBD2 (5 bases). Germline V lookup: CDR1 LNHNV, CDR2 YYDKDF (reference sequence). The CDR3 extends over 12 amino acids. V lost 5 bases and J 12 bases, leaving 14 bases between the germline ends. In DNA, the CDR3 is TGTGCCACCAGCCCCGGGGAGCCCGGGCAGTTCTTC. This codes for CATSPGEPGQFF.

CDR3 sequence: CASSPGQGGTGELFF. CDR3 bases: TGTGCCAGCTCACCTGGACAGGGAGGGACCGGGGAGCTGTTTTTT. The chain is built from TRBV18 and TRBJ2-2; tentatively, D is TRBD1 (8 bases). Between the trimmed V and J ends, which lost 3 bases and 5 bases, there was a span of 13 bases. Looked up from germline, CDR1 is KGHSH and CDR2 is LQKENI. The CDR3 has 15 residues.

This clone was counted once. The CDR3 DNA reads as TGTGCCAGCACCGAAGGGGCAGGCTACGAGCAGTACTTC. This codes for CASTEGAGYEQYF. The chain has TRBV2 and TRBJ2-7, with D maybe TRBD1 (5 bases). Trimming removed 7 bases at V and 3 bases at J, with 13 bases between. The CDR3 spans 13 residues. Germline CDR1 SNHLY, CDR2 FYNNEI. Full variable domain (missing parts from reference TRBV2 and TRBJ2-7): EPEVTQTPSHQVTQMGQEVILRCVPISNHLYFYWYRQILGQKVEFLVSFYNNEISEKSEIFDDQFSVERPDGSNFTLKIRSTKLEDSAMYFCASTEGAGYEQYFGPGTRLTVT.

This clone occurred once. The chain couples TRBV5-6 to TRBJ1-2, with 10 bases that match TRBD1. V gave up 4 bases and J gave up 8 bases; unmatched junction bases: 11. The CDR3 loop spans 15 amino acids. Germline V lookup: CDR1 SGHDT, CDR2 YYEEEE. The DNA for the CDR3 is TGTGCCAGCAGCAGGGCCGGGACAGGGGATTTAGGCTACACCTTC. It translates to CASSRAGTGDLGYTF.